These 2 T cell receptor beta chains came from one sample sequenced in a study of radiation and T cells in renal cell carcinoma. Measured with immunoSEQ multiplex PCR; TCRdb has only the in-frame clones, and not every one. The sample lists some 95,000 clones; less than 90% were seen once. Time point specified: baseline pretreatment blood. Treatment specified: 15 Gy SBRT to primary tumor, nephrectomy 4 weeks later. Sequenced here: blood, sampled from a patient whose treatment included radiotherapy and nephrectomy. These receptors came from a man between 45 and 60 years old with renal cell carcinoma.

The chain links TRBV6-5 to TRBJ2-2; D remains unclear. V gave up 0 bases and J gave up 4 bases, with 9 bases separating them. Germline V gene lookup returns CDR1 MNHEY and CDR2 SVGAGI. The CDR3 is made up of 15 amino acids. CDR3 residues: CASSYSNGGTGELFF. The CDR3 DNA reads as TGTGCCAGCAGTTACTCGAATGGCGGCACCGGGGAGCTGTTTTTT.

CDR3 nucleotide sequence: TGTGCAAGTCGCAATATTAGCGGGGGTCATCCCTACGAGCAGTACTTC. This sequence encodes CASRNISGGHPYEQYF. The chain is built from TRBV12-2 and TRBJ2-7; the tabulated D call, TRBD2, remains unverified against the DNA. TRBV12-2 is a pseudogene segment. The CDR3 contains 16 residues.